Described below is a single TCR beta chain sequence and its context. It was with a sample-barcoded 5' primer and a J-beta primer mix that a second PCR of about 7 to 12 cycles was run. TCRdb ran MiXCR on the 5' RACE reads and lists one entry per CDR3 protein. This sample has over a million distinct CDR3 sequences, with roughly 60% found just once. This specimen belongs to a study of blood T cells in healthy people across ages. Per the germline V gene, CDR1 is MNHEY and CDR2 is SVGEGT. V was cut by 0 bases and J by 6 bases, with 9 bases left in between. The CDR3 length is 13 residues. The specimen sequenced was blood. The chain has TRBV6-2 or TRBV6-3 and TRBJ2-7; TRBD1 is a possible D gene (5 bases). The clonotype originates from a young man in good health. The DNA of the CDR3 is TGTGCCAGCAGTTACTCGTTCAGGGTCGAGCAGTACTTC. This translates into CASSYSFRVEQYF.